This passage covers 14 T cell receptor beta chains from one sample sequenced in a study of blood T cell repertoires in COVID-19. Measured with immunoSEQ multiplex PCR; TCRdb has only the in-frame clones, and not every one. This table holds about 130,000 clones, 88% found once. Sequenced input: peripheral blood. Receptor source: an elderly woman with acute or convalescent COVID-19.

The CDR3: CASSPRTSRGTGELFF. The CDR3 DNA follows: TGTGCCAGCAGCCCCAGGACTAGTCGGGGCACCGGGGAGCTGTTTTTT. The rearrangement uses TRBV7-2 and TRBJ2-2; 7 bases are shared with TRBD2. This CDR3 spans 16 amino acids. Germline assignment: CDR1 SGHTA and CDR2 FQGNSA. J lost 4 bases, V lost 5 bases, and 10 bases had no gene match. Based on the CDR3 plus reference TRBV7-2 and TRBJ2-2, the full variable domain is GAGVSQSPSNKVTEKGKDVELRCDPISGHTALYWYRQSLGQGLEFLIYFQGNSAPDKSGLPSDRFSAERTGGSVSTLTIQRTQQEDSAVYLCASSPRTSRGTGELFFGEGSRLTVL.

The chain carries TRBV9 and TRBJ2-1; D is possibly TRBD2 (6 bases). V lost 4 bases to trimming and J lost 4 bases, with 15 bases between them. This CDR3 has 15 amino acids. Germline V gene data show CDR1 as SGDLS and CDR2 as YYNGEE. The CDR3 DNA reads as TGTGCCAGCAGCCCAGGGACTCCCCCTTACAATGAGCAGTTCTTC. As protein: CASSPGTPPYNEQFF.

Written as DNA, the CDR3 is TGTGCCAGCTCACCAGGGGCGTTAACTAATGAAAAACTGTTTTTT. Amino acids: CASSPGALTNEKLFF. V is TRBV18 and J is TRBJ1-4; possibly TRBD1 for D (5 bases). V was clipped by 2 bases and J by 1 base, with 8 bases between them. The CDR3 spans 15 residues. Germline lookup yields CDR1 KGHSH and CDR2 LQKENI.

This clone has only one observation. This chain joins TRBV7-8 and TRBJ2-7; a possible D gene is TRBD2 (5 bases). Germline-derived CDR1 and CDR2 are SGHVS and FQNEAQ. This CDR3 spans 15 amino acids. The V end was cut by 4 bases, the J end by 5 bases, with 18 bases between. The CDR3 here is CASSSPTRVGNEQYF. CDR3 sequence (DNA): TGTGCCAGCAGCTCCCCCACTAGAGTCGGAAACGAGCAGTACTTC.

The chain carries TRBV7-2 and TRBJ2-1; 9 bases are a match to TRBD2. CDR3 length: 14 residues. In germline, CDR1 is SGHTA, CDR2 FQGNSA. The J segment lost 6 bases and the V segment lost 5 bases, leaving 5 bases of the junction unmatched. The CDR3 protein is CASSPWTSANEQFF. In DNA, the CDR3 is TGTGCCAGCAGCCCTTGGACTAGCGCCAATGAGCAGTTCTTC.

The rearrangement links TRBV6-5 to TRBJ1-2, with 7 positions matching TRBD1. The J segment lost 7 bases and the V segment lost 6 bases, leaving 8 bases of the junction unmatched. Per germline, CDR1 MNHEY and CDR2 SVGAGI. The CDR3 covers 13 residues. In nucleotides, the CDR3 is TGTGCCAGCAGGGAGACAGGGTTATTTGGCTACACCTTC. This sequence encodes CASRETGLFGYTF.

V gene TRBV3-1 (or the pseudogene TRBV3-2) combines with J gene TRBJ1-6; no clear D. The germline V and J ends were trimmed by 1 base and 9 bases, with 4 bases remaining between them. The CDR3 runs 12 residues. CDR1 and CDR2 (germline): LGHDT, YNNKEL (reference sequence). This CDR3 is CASSQAFSPLHF. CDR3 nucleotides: TGTGCCAGCAGCCAAGCCTTTTCACCCCTCCACTTT.

The CDR3 loop is CASREQPNTGELFF. The DNA of the CDR3 is TGTGCCAGCAGGGAACAGCCCAACACCGGGGAGCTGTTTTTT. J is TRBJ2-2 and V is TRBV3-1 (or the pseudogene TRBV3-2); D unresolved. Germline loops: CDR1 LGHDT, CDR2 YNNKEL (reference sequence). The V and J ends lost 6 bases and 2 bases respectively, with 10 bases between them. The length of the CDR3 is 14 residues.

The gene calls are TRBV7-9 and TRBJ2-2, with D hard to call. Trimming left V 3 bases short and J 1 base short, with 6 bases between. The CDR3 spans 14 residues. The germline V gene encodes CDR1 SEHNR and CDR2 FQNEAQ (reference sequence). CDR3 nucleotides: TGTGCCAGCAGCTTTGTCTTGAACACCGGGGAGCTGTTTTTT. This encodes CASSFVLNTGELFF.

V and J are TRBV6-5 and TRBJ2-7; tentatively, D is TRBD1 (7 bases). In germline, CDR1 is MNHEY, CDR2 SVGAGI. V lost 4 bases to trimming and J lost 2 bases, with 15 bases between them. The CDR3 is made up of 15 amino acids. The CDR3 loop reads CASSSMTGRTYEQYF. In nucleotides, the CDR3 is TGTGCCAGCAGTTCGATGACAGGGAGGACCTACGAGCAGTACTTC.

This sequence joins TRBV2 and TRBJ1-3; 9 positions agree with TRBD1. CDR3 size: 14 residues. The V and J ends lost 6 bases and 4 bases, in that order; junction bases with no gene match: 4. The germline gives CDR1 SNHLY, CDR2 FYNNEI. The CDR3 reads CASSQQGAGNTIYF. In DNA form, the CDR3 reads TGTGCCAGCAGCCAACAGGGGGCAGGAAACACCATATATTTT.

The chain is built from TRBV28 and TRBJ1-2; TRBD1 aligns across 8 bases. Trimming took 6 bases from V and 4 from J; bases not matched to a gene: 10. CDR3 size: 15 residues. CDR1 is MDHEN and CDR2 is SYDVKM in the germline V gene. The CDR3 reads CASSAGQGHVYGYTF. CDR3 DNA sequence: TGTGCCAGCAGCGCAGGACAGGGACATGTCTATGGCTACACCTTC.

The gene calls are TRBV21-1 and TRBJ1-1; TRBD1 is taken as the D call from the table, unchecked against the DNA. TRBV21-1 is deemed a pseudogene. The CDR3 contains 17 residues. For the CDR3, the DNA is TGTGCCAACGTATGGGACACCAGTTTAAATATGAACACTGAAGCTTTCTTT. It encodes CANVWDTSLNMNTEAFF.

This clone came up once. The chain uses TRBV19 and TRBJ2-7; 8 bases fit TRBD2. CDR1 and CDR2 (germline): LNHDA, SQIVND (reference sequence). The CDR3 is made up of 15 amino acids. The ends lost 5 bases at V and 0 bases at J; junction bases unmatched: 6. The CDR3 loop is CASSSPSGSSYEQYF. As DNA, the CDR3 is TGTGCCAGTAGTTCCCCCAGCGGGAGCTCCTACGAGCAGTACTTC.